This T cell receptor (beta chain) emerged from a study of T cells in Graves' hyperthyroidism and ophthalmopathy. Study-wide results and limits: Before onset, ophthalmopathy was predicted by the model a median 6.5 months earlier.

This clonotype was detected ten times or more. Its specificity is not known. Using RNA transcripts as the source, TCR beta CDR3 regions were amplified. During a first-round RT-PCR of the TCR CDR3, the HTBI primer set was used. One entry per CDR3 protein results from TCRdb running MiXCR on the multiplex PCR reads. This table has approximately 620,000 distinct CDR3 sequences, about a sixth appearing once. This sequence originates from a middle-aged woman with Graves' ophthalmopathy. Source material: blood.

In DNA, the CDR3 is TGTGCCAGCAGTTTATTTTTCCTAGCGGGGGCGTCAAATGAGCAGTTCTTC. Translated: CASSLFFLAGASNEQFF. This rearrangement joins TRBV27 to TRBJ2-1; TRBD2 aligns across 10 bases. This CDR3 contains 17 residues. Germline lookup yields CDR1 MNHEY and CDR2 SMNVEV (reference sequence). The J segment lost 7 bases and the V segment lost 1 base, leaving 10 bases of the junction unmatched.